The present entry profiles one T cell receptor (beta chain) with its context. What antigen it recognizes has not been identified. There are no base qualities to consult, and no much larger clone falls within one base. The collaborating institutions used their own protocols to collect whole blood in K2EDTA tubes. For TCRbeta analysis, collaborators shipped samples in one of three forms: frozen whole blood, isolated PBMCs, or DNA extracted from either of those sample types. The data originate from a study of blood T cell repertoires in COVID-19 (dated by TCRdb to the early 2020s). Context from the whole study: The collaborator samples originated in the United States, Italy and Spain and spanned the acute and convalescent phases of COVID-19. Where available, HLA class I and class II types were taken from metadata supplied by the sample provider and were not determined by assay-based typing. The samples were drawn from two sources: the first 160 participants of the ongoing ImmuneRACE study, and 1,200 or so subjects contributed by 6 global collaborators. A de-identified subject ID, COVID-19 status, age in years and sex were almost always included in the sample metadata. A freely available public database, intended as a resource for researchers studying the immune response to SARS-CoV-2, is where the repertoires were released. The prospective study material was composed of cDNA or gDNA derived from T cells, B-cell-depleted T cells, or PBMCs. Deeply sampled blood TCRbeta repertoires from subjects exposed to, actively infected with, or recovered from COVID-19 were included in the dataset. On the study overall, not on this receptor specifically: The amount of clinical and demographic metadata varied by source and participant and was provided uncurated.

Including the terminal cysteine and phenylalanine, the CDR3 comprises 11 residues. Only the CDR3 region is kept as DNA, spanning 33 bases read in frame from base 1. Via the germline V gene, CDR1 is MGHDK and CDR2 SYGVNS. V lost 4 bases and J lost 5 bases; the stretch between them is 5 bases long. The immunoSEQ Assay, a bias-controlled multiplex PCR, was used to amplify TCRbeta CDR3 regions from genomic DNA. The authors' pipeline ran thus. Nucleated cell counts per sample were estimated from amplification of reference gene primers within the assay. To quantify the absolute abundance of each unique TCRbeta CDR3 rearrangement, sequence reads were collapsed and filtered. For each sample, productive Simpson clonality was calculated by taking the square root of Simpson's diversity index across productive rearrangements. The immuneACCESS repertoire file appears here via TCRdb, limited to in-frame rearrangements. These files lack a portion of the clones; in checked studies, under half of the deficit traces to unresolved V genes, and the cause of the others is not known. V, J and clone size reflect that table, while D and trimming were determined from the DNA. Counted in this sample were around 71,000 clones; about 86% of them appeared once. The ten biggest clones cover 28% of the sample.

Recombination linked TRBV25-1 to TRBJ1-2; the D gene is perhaps TRBD1, from 5 matching bases. Sequenced sample: peripheral blood. The sequence was collected from a man in his sixties or seventies with acute or convalescent COVID-19. The CDR3 is CASSGQYGYTF. The bases read TGTGCCAGCAGTGGACAGTATGGCTACACCTTC.